This is a list of T cell receptor beta chains from one sample in a study of metastatic and nonmetastatic thyroid tumors. TCRdb re-clonotyped the PCR reads through MiXCR. The table shows roughly 58,000 clones, with more than 3.5% occurring only once. Sample: blood. These receptors all come from a female donor with papillary thyroid cancer or a benign thyroid nodule (not recorded which). Some clones in this sample may be carry-over from other donors' samples. Each CDR3 is given with its conserved first and last residue. The D gene is left open where the match is weak. Rows may omit the clone size; those that give it use once, few, many or a size class.

J gene	D gene	V gene	clone size	CDR3 protein	CDR3 DNA
TRBJ2-7	TRBD1	TRBV10-2	many	CASSPGQAYEQYF	TGCGCCAGCAGTCCGGGACAGGCCTACGAGCAGTACTTC
TRBJ2-7	TRBD1	TRBV24-1	many	CATSGTGGYGYEQYF	TGTGCCACCAGTGGGACAGGGGGCTACGGCTACGAGCAGTACTTC
TRBJ1-2	-	TRBV5-1	-	CASSLEGPGGYTF	TGCGCCAGCAGCTTGGAGGGTCCCGGCGGCTACACCTTC
TRBJ2-7	TRBD2	TRBV7-3	many	CASSLKGLAGAYEQYF	TGTGCCAGCAGCCTAAAGGGACTAGCGGGAGCTTACGAGCAGTACTTC
TRBJ2-2	TRBD2	TRBV10-3	few	CAISREREGRTRSGELFF	TGTGCCATCAGCCGGGAGCGGGAGGGCCGTACGAGGTCCGGGGAGCTGTTTTTT
TRBJ1-6	-	TRBV5-1	many	CASSLVYGGQTNSPLHF	TGCGCCAGCAGCTTGGTCTACGGGGGCCAAACCAATTCACCCCTCCACTTT
TRBJ2-5	-	TRBV10-3	-	CAISPGRNQETQYF	TGTGCCATCAGCCCGGGACGTAACCAAGAGACCCAGTACTTC
TRBJ2-1	-	TRBV6-5	-	CAISYGVRATISEQFF	TGTGCCATCAGTTACGGGGTCAGGGCTACGATCAGTGAGCAGTTCTTC
TRBJ1-1	-	TRBV6-1	-	CASTEDIFAEVFF	TGTGCCAGCACTGAAGACATCTTCGCAGAAGTTTTCTTT
TRBJ1-3	-	TRBV6-1	many	CASSGRIGNTIYF	TGTGCCAGCAGTGGCCGGATTGGAAACACCATATATTTT
TRBJ1-2	-	TRBV20-1	many	CSAKINYGYTF	TGCAGTGCCAAAATTAACTATGGCTACACCTTC
TRBJ1-4	TRBD1	TRBV7-4	many	CATRGRANEKLFF	TGTGCCACCAGGGGGAGAGCTAATGAAAAACTGTTTTTT
TRBJ1-2	-	TRBV20-1	-	CSAAKTPESGYTF	TGCAGTGCTGCTAAGACCCCAGAAAGCGGCTACACCTTC
TRBJ1-3	-	TRBV6-2/TRBV6-3	-	CASSPRLSSEKTIYF	TGTGCCAGCAGTCCTCGACTGAGCTCTGAAAAGACCATATATTTT
TRBJ1-6	-	TRBV30	many	CAWSVAGTNSPLHF	TGTGCCTGGAGTGTAGCAGGGACGAATTCACCCCTCCACTTT
TRBJ2-5	-	TRBV6-2/TRBV6-3	few	CASTMTPPEQETQYF	TGTGCCAGCACTATGACCCCTCCCGAACAAGAGACCCAGTACTTC
TRBJ2-3	-	TRBV2	many	CASSGGPPTDTQYF	TGTGCCAGCAGCGGGGGGCCCCCAACAGATACGCAGTATTTT
TRBJ2-3	-	TRBV2	many	CASSVGGDTDTQYF	TGTGCCAGCAGTGTTGGGGGAGACACAGATACGCAGTATTTT
TRBJ1-1	-	TRBV7-2	few	CASSLWKGTEAFF	TGTGCCAGCAGCTTGTGGAAGGGCACTGAAGCTTTCTTT
TRBJ1-1	-	TRBV7-2	few	CASGHREVATEAFF	TGTGCCAGCGGCCACAGGGAAGTAGCCACTGAAGCTTTCTTT
TRBJ2-2	TRBD1	TRBV9	many	CASSGGTGVPGELFF	TGTGCCAGCAGCGGCGGGACAGGGGTCCCCGGGGAGCTGTTTTTT
TRBJ2-3	-	TRBV28	once	CASSYQSRRTQYF	TGTGCCAGCAGTTATCAGTCGAGGCGTACGCAGTATTTT
TRBJ2-7	-	TRBV28	few	CASILSRPPYDQYF	TGTGCCAGCATTTTAAGTCGTCCTCCGTACGATCAGTACTTC
TRBJ2-7	TRBD2	TRBV19	many	CASSVTTSGVYEQYF	TGTGCCAGTAGTGTTACGACTAGCGGCGTTTACGAGCAGTACTTC
TRBJ2-1	-	TRBV7-3	many	CASSLGLTSYNEQFF	TGTGCCAGCAGCTTAGGGCTCACATCCTACAATGAGCAGTTCTTC
TRBJ2-1	-	TRBV18	-	CASSPPALAGGNEQFF	TGTGCCAGCTCACCACCGGCCCTAGCTGGAGGCAATGAGCAGTTCTTC
TRBJ1-6	TRBD1	TRBV6-4	-	CASSGRDRGLYNSPLHF	TGTGCCAGTAGTGGCCGGGACAGGGGCCTCTATAATTCACCCCTCCACTTT
TRBJ2-1	TRBD2	TRBV6-2/TRBV6-3	many	CASTSAAGTSVNEQFF	TGTGCCAGCACCTCTGCGGCCGGGACTAGCGTAAATGAGCAGTTCTTC
TRBJ2-5	-	TRBV6-2/TRBV6-3	few	CASRAGTAQETQYF	TGTGCCAGCAGAGCCGGGACTGCACAAGAGACCCAGTACTTC
TRBJ2-7	-	TRBV11-2	few	CASSAAYVSGQWTYEQYF	TGTGCCAGCAGCGCCGCGTACGTGTCCGGACAGTGGACCTACGAGCAGTACTTC